The sequence of this TCR beta chain was determined in a study of cytomegalovirus exposure and HLA in healthy donors. Findings of the study overall: The listing of roughly 160 TCR beta chains classed them as cytomegalovirus-associated.

A remark on this clone: Its specificity is not known.

CDR1 is MDHEN and CDR2 is SYDVKM in the germline V gene. V lost 6 bases and J lost 1, with 12 bases in between. The CDR3 covers 14 residues. Likely unrecorded immune exposures existed in these nominally healthy donors. A multiplex PCR was run with 60 Vbeta primers and 13 Jbeta primers. Profiled with immunoSEQ multiplex PCR; TCRdb holds only in-frame clones, not every one. The data contain around 140,000 clones, about 80% of them singletons. This TCR was recovered from a man younger than 40 in good health and CMV-seropositive. The specimen sequenced was PBMCs. The chain joins TRBV28 to TRBJ1-1; possibly TRBD1 for D (6 bases). CDR3 in amino acids: CASRVRGGNTEAFF. CDR3 DNA: TGTGCCAGCAGAGTGAGGGGGGGGAACACTGAAGCTTTCTTT.